The 15 T cell receptor beta chains in this list originate from one sample, sequenced in a study of early T cells in non-severe SARS-CoV-2 infection. TCRdb called the 5' RACE reads again in MiXCR, with one record for every CDR3 protein. In the table there are 75,000 to 80,000 distinct CDR3 sequences, approximately 9.1% of which are singletons. The sequencing sample was made of whole blood. The receptors come from an adult who was a healthcare worker with PCR-confirmed SARS-CoV-2 infection or an uninfected control (not recorded which).

This clonotype was counted a few times. This chain links TRBV28 with TRBJ1-2; D is uncertain. The CDR3 is made up of 13 amino acids. CDR1 and CDR2 from the germline V gene are MDHEN and SYDVKM. Deletions cut 3 bases from V and 5 bases from J, with 10 bases between. CDR3 sequence: CASSFGQRYGYTF. CDR3 nucleotides: TGTGCCAGCAGTTTCGGTCAGAGATATGGCTACACCTTC.

Only one count was recorded for this clonotype. The chain carries TRBV6-6 and TRBJ2-4; tentatively, D is TRBD1 (6 bases). V gave up 4 bases and J gave up 12 bases, with 13 bases separating them. There are 12 residues in the CDR3. The germline CDR1 and CDR2 sequences are MNHNY and SVGAGI (reference sequence). This chain's CDR3 is CASSSSTGHQYF. CDR3 in DNA: TGTGCCAGCAGTTCTTCAACAGGGCATCAGTACTTC.

This clonotype came up many times. This sequence joins TRBV28 and TRBJ2-1, with D maybe TRBD1 (6 bases). Trimming stripped 6 bases from V and 0 bases from J, with 12 bases between. CDR3 length: 15 residues. Germline CDR1 and CDR2: MDHEN and SYDVKM. For the CDR3, the DNA is TGTGCCAGCAGACACCCAGGGGCCTCCTACAATGAGCAGTTCTTC. Translation: CASRHPGASYNEQFF.

This clonotype occurred a few times. V gene TRBV4-2 combines with J gene TRBJ2-1, with D perhaps matching TRBD2 (5 bases). Trimming pared 3 bases from V and 7 bases from J, leaving 7 bases between. From germline, CDR1 is LGHNA and CDR2 YNFKEQ. The CDR3 is 12 amino acids. In DNA, the CDR3 is TGTGCCAGCAGCCACGGGAAGAATGAGCAGTTCTTC. Amino acid sequence: CASSHGKNEQFF.

This clonotype showed up many times. The chain couples TRBV4-2 to TRBJ2-5; unclear D gene. This CDR3 region has 13 residues. The V and J ends lost 0 bases and 4 bases respectively, with 6 bases between them. Germline V lookup: CDR1 LGHNA, CDR2 YNFKEQ. This CDR3 is CASSQDQSETQYF. DNA of the CDR3: TGTGCCAGCAGCCAAGATCAGTCAGAGACCCAGTACTTC.

The chain employs TRBV28 and TRBJ2-7, with a tentative D call TRBD1 (6 bases). CDR3 size: 16 residues. Per germline, CDR1 MDHEN and CDR2 SYDVKM. Trimming took off 6 bases at V and 6 bases at J, with 24 bases between the two ends. In nucleotides, the CDR3 is TGTGCCAGCAGCCAAGTAACAGGGATCGGGTTCGGCGAGCAGTACTTC. Its protein product is CASSQVTGIGFGEQYF.

The genes are TRBV7-3 and TRBJ2-1; 10 bases agree with TRBD2. V gave up 5 bases and J gave up 9 bases; unmatched junction bases: 10. Looked up from germline, CDR1 is SGHTA and CDR2 is FQGTGA. There are 15 residues in the CDR3. The CDR3 bases are TGTGCCAGCAGCCCCTCTAGCGGGAGCTTCGGTGAGCAGTTCTTC. This translates into CASSPSSGSFGEQFF.

This clonotype was picked up many times. The V call is TRBV7-9, the J call TRBJ2-2; 7 positions match TRBD1. The CDR3 covers 15 residues. V dropped 2 bases and J dropped 4; count of bases not matched to a gene: 4. Germline V gene sequence: CDR1 SEHNR, CDR2 FQNEAQ (reference sequence). CDR3 loop: CASSLRDRSTGELFF. The DNA for the CDR3 is TGTGCCAGCAGCTTAAGGGACAGAAGCACCGGGGAGCTGTTTTTT.

This clonotype showed up many times. V usage is TRBV27 and J usage is TRBJ1-1; D gene uncertain. Germline CDR1 reads MNHEY; CDR2 reads SMNVEV (reference sequence). Trimming left V 4 bases short and J 0 bases short, with 9 bases between. CDR3 length equals 14 residues. CDR3 coding DNA: TGTGCCAGCAGTTATGGGCGGCTGAACACTGAAGCTTTCTTT. Its translation: CASSYGRLNTEAFF.

In this sample, this clonotype turned up a few times. The chain has TRBV7-3 and TRBJ2-3; 8 bases fit TRBD1. The CDR3 loop spans 15 amino acids. In germline, CDR1 is SGHTA, CDR2 FQGTGA. Trimming at V came to 4 bases and at J to 4 bases, leaving 7 bases not matched to a gene. CDR3 coding DNA: TGTGCCAGCAGCTACAGGGGGTTGGCCGCAGATACGCAGTATTTT. Its protein is CASSYRGLAADTQYF.

This clonotype was seen many times. J is TRBJ1-6 and V is TRBV28; perhaps TRBD1 as D (5 bases). The CDR3 contains 16 residues. Germline V lookup: CDR1 MDHEN, CDR2 SYDVKM. Trimming took off 6 bases at V and 5 bases at J, with 17 bases between the two ends. DNA of the CDR3: TGTGCCAGCAGAGTGCGGGCGACAGCAAATAATTCACCCCTCCACTTT. Its protein product is CASRVRATANNSPLHF.

This clonotype was counted only a few times. The chain combines TRBV12-3 or TRBV12-4 with TRBJ2-7, with 14 bases fitting TRBD2. This CDR3 has 18 amino acids. Unmatched junction bases numbered 14, after V lost 4 bases and J lost 6 bases. The chain's CDR3 is CASSSPPGLAGEVGEQYF. The CDR3 coding sequence is TGTGCCAGCAGTTCACCCCCGGGACTAGCGGGAGAGGTCGGCGAGCAGTACTTC.

The chain couples TRBV4-1 to TRBJ2-3; D may be TRBD1 (6 bases). V was trimmed by 3 bases and J by 1 base, leaving 14 bases between them. CDR3 size: 16 residues. CDR1 and CDR2 from the germline V gene are MGHRA and YSYEKL. CDR3 loop: CASSQGIRGGTDTQYF. DNA of the CDR3: TGCGCCAGCAGCCAGGGAATCAGGGGAGGCACAGATACGCAGTATTTT.

This clonotype was observed a handful of times. The V and J genes are TRBV2 and TRBJ2-1, with TRBD2 as a possible D gene (6 bases). V was pared by 0 bases and J by 6 bases, with 12 bases between. The germline CDR1 and CDR2 sequences are SNHLY and FYNNEI. This CDR3 is built from 15 residues. CDR3 DNA sequence: TGTGCCAGCAGTGAAGCCGGGCTAGCGTCCAATGAGCAGTTCTTC. Its protein product is CASSEAGLASNEQFF.

The gene calls are TRBV29-1 and TRBJ2-5; 11 bases are a match to TRBD2. This CDR3 spans 15 amino acids. Looked up from germline, CDR1 is SQVTM and CDR2 is ANQGSEA. V was clipped by 4 bases and J by 1 base; unmatched bases: 5. The CDR3 bases are TGCAGCGTTGTTCCTAGCGGGAGGACCCAAGAGACCCAGTACTTC. Its translation: CSVVPSGRTQETQYF. The variable domain in full, with the rest retrieved from reference TRBV29-1 and TRBJ2-5, is SAVISQKPSRDICQRGTSLTIQCQVDSQVTMMFWYRQQPGQSLTLIATANQGSEATYESGFVIDKFPISRPNLTFSTLTVSNMSPEDSSIYLCSVVPSGRTQETQYFGPGTRLLVL.